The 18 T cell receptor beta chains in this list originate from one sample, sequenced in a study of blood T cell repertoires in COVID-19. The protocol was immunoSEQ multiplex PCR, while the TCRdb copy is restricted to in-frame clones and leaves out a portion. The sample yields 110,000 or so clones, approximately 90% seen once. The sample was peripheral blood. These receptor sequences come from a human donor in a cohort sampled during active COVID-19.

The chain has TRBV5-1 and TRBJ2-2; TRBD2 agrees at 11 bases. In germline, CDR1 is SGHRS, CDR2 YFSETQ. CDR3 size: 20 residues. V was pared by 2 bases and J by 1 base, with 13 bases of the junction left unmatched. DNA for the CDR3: TGCGCCAGCAGCTTAAAAGTACCGGGACTAGCGGTGGGGAACACCGGGGAGCTGTTTTTT. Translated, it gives CASSLKVPGLAVGNTGELFF.

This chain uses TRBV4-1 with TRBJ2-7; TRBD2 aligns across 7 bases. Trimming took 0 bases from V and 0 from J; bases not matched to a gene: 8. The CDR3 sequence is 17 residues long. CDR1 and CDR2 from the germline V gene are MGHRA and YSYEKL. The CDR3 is CASSQDIGGRSSYEQYF. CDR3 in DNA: TGCGCCAGCAGCCAAGACATCGGCGGGAGAAGCTCCTACGAGCAGTACTTC.

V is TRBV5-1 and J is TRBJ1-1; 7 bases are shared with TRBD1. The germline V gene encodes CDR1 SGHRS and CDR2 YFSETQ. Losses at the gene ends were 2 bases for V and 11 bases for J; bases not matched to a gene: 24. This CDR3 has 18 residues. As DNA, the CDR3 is TGCGCCAGCAGCTTAGACCCGTTCCGGACAGGTTCTCAAGCCCTGGCTTTCTTT. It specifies CASSLDPFRTGSQALAFF.

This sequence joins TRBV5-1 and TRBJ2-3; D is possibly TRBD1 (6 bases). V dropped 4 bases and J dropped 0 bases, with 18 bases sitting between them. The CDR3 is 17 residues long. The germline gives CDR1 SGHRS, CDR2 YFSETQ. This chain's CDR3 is CASSQLSGGPSTDTQYF. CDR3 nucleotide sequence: TGCGCCAGCAGCCAACTGTCTGGGGGCCCCAGCACAGATACGCAGTATTTT.

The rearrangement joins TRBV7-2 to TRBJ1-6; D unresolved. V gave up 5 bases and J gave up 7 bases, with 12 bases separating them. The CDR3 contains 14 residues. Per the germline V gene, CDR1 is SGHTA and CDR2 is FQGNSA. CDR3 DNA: TGTGCCAGCAGCACTACGGTGCTCAATTCACCCCTCCACTTT. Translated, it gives CASSTTVLNSPLHF.

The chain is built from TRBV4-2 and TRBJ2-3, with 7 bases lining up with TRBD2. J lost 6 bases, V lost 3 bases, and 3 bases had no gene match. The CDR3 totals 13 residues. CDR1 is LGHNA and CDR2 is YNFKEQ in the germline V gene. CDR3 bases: TGTGCCAGCAGCCACTGGGAGGGGGATACGCAGTATTTT. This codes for CASSHWEGDTQYF.

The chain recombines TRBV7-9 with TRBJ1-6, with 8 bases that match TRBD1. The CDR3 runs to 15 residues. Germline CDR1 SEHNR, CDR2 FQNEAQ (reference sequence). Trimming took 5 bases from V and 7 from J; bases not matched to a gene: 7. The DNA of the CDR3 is TGTGCCAGCAGCCCCTTAGACAGGGGCAATTCACCCCTCCACTTT. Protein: CASSPLDRGNSPLHF.

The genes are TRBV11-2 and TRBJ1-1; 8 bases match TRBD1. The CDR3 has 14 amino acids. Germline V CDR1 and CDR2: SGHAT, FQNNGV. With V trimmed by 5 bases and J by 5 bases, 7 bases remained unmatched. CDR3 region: CASSPFTGGTEAFF. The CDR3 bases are TGTGCCAGCAGCCCCTTTACAGGGGGAACTGAAGCTTTCTTT.

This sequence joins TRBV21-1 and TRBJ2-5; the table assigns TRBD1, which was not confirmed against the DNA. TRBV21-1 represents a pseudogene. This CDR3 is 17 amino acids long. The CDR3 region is CASSKSRQVGDQETQYF. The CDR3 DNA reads TGTGCCAGCAGCAAAAGTAGACAGGTAGGGGACCAAGAGACCCAGTACTTC.

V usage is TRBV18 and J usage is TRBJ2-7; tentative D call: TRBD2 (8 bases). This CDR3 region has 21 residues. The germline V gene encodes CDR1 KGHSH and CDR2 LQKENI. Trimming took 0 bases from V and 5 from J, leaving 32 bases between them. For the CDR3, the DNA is TGTGCCAGCTCACCACCTAGGGGGCGACAGGTTGGACGTAGCGGGACCAACGAGCAGTACTTC. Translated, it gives CASSPPRGRQVGRSGTNEQYF.

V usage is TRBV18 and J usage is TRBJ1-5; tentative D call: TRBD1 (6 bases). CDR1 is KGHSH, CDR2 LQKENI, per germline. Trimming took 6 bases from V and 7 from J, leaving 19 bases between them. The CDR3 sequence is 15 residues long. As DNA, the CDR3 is TGTGCCAGCTCCCGTACTCAGGGGATAGGGCAGCCCCAGCATTTT. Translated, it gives CASSRTQGIGQPQHF. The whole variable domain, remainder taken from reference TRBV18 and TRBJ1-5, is NAGVMQNPRHLVRRRGQEARLRCSPMKGHSHVYWYRQLPEEGLKFMVYLQKENIIDESGMPKERFSAEFPKEGPSILRIQQVVRGDSAAYFCASSRTQGIGQPQHFGDGTRLSIL.

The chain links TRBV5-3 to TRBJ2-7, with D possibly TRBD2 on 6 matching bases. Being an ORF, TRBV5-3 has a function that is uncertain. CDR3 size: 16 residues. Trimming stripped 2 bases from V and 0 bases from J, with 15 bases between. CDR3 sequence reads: CARSLGLRESSYEQYF. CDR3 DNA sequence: TGTGCCAGAAGCTTAGGTTTGCGGGAAAGCTCCTACGAGCAGTACTTC.

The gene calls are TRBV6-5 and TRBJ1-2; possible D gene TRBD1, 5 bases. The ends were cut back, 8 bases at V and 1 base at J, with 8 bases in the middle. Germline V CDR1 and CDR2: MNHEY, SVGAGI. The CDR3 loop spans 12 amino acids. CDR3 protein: CASGANNYGYTF. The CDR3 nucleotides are TGTGCCAGCGGGGCGAATAACTATGGCTACACCTTC.

The DNA for the CDR3 is TGTGCCAGCAGTTCAGGCAGATCAACTAATGAAAAACTGTTTTTT. Translating it yields CASSSGRSTNEKLFF. This rearrangement joins TRBV27 to TRBJ1-4; D unresolved. V was trimmed by 4 bases and J by 0 bases, leaving 9 bases between them. The CDR3 sequence is 15 residues long. The germline V gene encodes CDR1 MNHEY and CDR2 SMNVEV (reference sequence).

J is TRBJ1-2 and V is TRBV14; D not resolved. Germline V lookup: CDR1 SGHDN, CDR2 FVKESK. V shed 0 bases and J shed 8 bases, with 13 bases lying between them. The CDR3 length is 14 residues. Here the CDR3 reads CASSQDEVSWGYTF. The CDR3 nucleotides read TGTGCCAGCAGCCAAGATGAGGTCAGCTGGGGCTACACCTTC.

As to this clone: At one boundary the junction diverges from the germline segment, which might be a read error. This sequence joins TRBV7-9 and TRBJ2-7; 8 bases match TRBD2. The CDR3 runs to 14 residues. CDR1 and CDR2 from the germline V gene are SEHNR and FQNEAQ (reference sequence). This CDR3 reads CASRGGLSSYEQYF. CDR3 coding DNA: TGCGCCAGCCGGGGGGGGTTGAGCTCCTACGAGCAGTACTTC.

CDR3 bases: TGTGCCAGCAGTCTCAGGGCGAACACTGAAGCTTTCTTT. Translated: CASSLRANTEAFF. The chain has TRBV27 and TRBJ1-1; possible D gene TRBD1, 5 bases. Trimming removed 5 bases at V and 1 base at J, with 8 bases between. The CDR3 covers 13 residues. Germline V gene data show CDR1 as MNHEY and CDR2 as SMNVEV (reference sequence).

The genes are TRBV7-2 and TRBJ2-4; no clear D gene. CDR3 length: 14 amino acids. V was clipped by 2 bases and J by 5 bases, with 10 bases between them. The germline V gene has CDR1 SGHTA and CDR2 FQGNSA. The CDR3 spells CASSLWPFQNIQYF. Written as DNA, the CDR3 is TGTGCCAGCAGCTTATGGCCCTTCCAAAACATTCAGTACTTC. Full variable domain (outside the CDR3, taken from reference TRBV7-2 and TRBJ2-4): GAGVSQSPSNKVTEKGKDVELRCDPISGHTALYWYRQSLGQGLEFLIYFQGNSAPDKSGLPSDRFSAERTGGSVSTLTIQRTQQEDSAVYLCASSLWPFQNIQYFGAGTRLSVL.